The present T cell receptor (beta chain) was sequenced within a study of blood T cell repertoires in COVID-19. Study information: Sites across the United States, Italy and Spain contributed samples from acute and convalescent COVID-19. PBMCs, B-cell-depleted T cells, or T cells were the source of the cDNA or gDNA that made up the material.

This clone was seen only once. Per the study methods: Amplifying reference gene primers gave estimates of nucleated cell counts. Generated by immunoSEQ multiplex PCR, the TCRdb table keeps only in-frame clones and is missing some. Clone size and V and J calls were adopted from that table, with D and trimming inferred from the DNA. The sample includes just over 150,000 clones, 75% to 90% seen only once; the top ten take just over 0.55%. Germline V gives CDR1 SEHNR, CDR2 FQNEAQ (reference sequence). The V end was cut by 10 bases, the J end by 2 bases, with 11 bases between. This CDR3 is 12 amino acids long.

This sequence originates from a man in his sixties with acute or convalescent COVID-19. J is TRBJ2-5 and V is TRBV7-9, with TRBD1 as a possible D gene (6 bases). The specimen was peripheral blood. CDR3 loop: CATGTLQETQYF. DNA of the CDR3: TGTGCCACCGGGACACTACAAGAGACCCAGTACTTC.